The following is a T cell receptor beta chain sequence with its context. The data belong to a study of blood T cell repertoires in COVID-19. The table came from immunoSEQ multiplex PCR; TCRdb's copy has only in-frame clones and leaves some out. The table records approximately 85,000 clones, roughly 92% of them present only once. CDR1 is GTSNPN and CDR2 is SVGIG in the germline V gene (reference sequence). This CDR3 has 15 amino acids. V lost 5 bases to trimming and J lost 4 bases, with 18 bases between them. Sequencing was performed on peripheral blood. This TCR came from a woman aged 60-75 years with active COVID-19. The rearrangement joins TRBV30 to TRBJ2-1, with D perhaps TRBD1 (7 bases). The CDR3 reads CAWSFGGTAYNEQFF. The CDR3 coding sequence is TGTGCCTGGTCGTTCGGCGGGACAGCGTACAATGAGCAGTTCTTC.